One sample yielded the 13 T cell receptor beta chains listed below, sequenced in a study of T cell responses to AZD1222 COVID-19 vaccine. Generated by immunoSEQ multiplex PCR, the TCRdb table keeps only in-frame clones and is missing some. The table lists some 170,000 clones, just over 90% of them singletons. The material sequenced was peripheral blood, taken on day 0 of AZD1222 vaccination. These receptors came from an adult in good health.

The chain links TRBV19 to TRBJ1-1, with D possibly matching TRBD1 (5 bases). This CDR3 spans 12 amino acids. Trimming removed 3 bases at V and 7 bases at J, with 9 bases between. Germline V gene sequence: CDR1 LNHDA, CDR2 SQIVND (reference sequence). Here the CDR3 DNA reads TGTGCCAGTAGTATGGGGCCCGGTGAAGCTTTCTTT. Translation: CASSMGPGEAFF.

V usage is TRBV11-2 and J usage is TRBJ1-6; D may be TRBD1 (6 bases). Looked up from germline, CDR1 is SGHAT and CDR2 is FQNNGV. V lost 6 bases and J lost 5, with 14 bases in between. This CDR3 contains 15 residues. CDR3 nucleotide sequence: TGTGCCAGCAGACCGTGGGGGCGGGATAATTCACCCCTCCACTTT. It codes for CASRPWGRDNSPLHF.

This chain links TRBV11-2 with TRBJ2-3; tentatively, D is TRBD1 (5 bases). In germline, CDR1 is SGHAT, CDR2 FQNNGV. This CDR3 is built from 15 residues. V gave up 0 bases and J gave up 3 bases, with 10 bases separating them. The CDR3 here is CASSLDSGKTDTQYF. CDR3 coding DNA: TGTGCCAGCAGCTTAGACTCAGGGAAAACAGATACGCAGTATTTT.

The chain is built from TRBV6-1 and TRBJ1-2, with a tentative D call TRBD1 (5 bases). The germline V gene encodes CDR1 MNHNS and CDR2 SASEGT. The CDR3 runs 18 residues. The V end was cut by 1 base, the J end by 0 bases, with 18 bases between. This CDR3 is CASSEVGFLGRANYGYTF. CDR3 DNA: TGTGCCAGCAGTGAAGTCGGCTTTTTGGGACGAGCTAACTATGGCTACACCTTC.

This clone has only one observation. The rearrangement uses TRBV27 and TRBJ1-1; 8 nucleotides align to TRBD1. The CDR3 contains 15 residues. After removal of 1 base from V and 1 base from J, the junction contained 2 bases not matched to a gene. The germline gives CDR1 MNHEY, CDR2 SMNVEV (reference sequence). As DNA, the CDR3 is TGTGCCAGCAGTTTATTCGGACAGGGGAACACTGAAGCTTTCTTT. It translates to CASSLFGQGNTEAFF.

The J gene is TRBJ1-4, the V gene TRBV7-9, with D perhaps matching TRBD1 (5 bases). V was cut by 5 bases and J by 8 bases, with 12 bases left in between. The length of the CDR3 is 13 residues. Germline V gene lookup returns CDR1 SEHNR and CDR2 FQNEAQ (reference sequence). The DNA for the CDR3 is TGTGCCAGCAGCAGACCCCCAGGGGAAAAACTGTTTTTT. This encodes CASSRPPGEKLFF. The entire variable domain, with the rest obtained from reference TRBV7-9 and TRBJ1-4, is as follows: DTGVSQNPRHKITKRGQNVTFRCDPISEHNRLYWYRQTLGQGPEFLTYFQNEAQLEKSRLLSDRFSAERPKGSFSTLEIQRTEQGDSAMYLCASSRPPGEKLFFGSGTQLSVL.

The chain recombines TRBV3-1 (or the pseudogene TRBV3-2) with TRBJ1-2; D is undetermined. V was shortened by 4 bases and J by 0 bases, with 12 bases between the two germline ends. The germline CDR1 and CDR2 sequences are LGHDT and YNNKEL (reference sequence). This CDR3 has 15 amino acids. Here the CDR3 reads CASSLDRVTNYGYTF. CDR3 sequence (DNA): TGTGCCAGCAGCCTTGACCGGGTTACTAACTATGGCTACACCTTC.

This chain's CDR3 is CASSPDNGVYNEQFF. CDR3 DNA sequence: TGTGCCAGCTCACCTGACAATGGGGTCTACAATGAGCAGTTCTTC. The V and J genes are TRBV18 and TRBJ2-1; unclear D gene. This CDR3 region has 15 residues. V lost 3 bases to trimming and J lost 3 bases, with 12 bases between them. The germline V gene encodes CDR1 KGHSH and CDR2 LQKENI.

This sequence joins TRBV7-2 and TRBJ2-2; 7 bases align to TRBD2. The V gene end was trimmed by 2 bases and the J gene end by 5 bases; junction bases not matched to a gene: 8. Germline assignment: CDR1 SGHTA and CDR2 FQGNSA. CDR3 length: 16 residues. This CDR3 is CASSLRGGRGTGELFF. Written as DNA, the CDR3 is TGTGCCAGCAGCTTACGGGGAGGGAGGGGTACCGGGGAGCTGTTTTTT.

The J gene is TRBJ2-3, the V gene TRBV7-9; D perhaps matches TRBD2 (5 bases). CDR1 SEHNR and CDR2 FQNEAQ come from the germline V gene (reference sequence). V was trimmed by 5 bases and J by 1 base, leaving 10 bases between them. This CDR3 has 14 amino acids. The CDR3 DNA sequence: TGTGCCAGCAGCGGCGGGTCGGGCACAGATACGCAGTATTTT. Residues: CASSGGSGTDTQYF.

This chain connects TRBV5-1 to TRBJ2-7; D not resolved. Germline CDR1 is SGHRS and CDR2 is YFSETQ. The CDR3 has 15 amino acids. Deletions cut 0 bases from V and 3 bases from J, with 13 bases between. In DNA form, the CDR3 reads TGCGCCAGCAGCTTGGATCCAGGTCCCTTCTACGAGCAGTACTTC. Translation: CASSLDPGPFYEQYF. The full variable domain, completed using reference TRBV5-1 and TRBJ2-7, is KAGVTQTPRYLIKTRGQQVTLSCSPISGHRSVSWYQQTPGQGLQFLFEYFSETQRNKGNFPGRFSGRQFSNSRSEMNVSTLELGDSALYLCASSLDPGPFYEQYFGPGTRLTVT.

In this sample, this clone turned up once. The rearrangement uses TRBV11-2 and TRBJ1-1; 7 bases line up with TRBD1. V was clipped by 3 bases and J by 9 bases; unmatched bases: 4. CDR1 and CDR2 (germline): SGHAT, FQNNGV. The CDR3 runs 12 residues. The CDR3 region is CASSFPTGKAFF. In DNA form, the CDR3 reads TGTGCCAGCAGCTTCCCGACAGGGAAAGCTTTCTTT. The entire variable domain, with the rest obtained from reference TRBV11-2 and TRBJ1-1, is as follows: EAGVAQSPRYKIIEKRQSVAFWCNPISGHATLYWYQQILGQGPKLLIQFQNNGVVDDSQLPKDRFSAERLKGVDSTLKIQPAKLEDSAVYLCASSFPTGKAFFGQGTRLTVV.

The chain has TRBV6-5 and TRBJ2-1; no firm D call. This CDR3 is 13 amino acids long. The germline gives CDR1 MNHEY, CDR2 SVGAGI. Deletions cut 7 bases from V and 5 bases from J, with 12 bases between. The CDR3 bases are TGTGCCAGCACCCGAGCTAGAGACAATGAGCAGTTCTTC. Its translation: CASTRARDNEQFF.